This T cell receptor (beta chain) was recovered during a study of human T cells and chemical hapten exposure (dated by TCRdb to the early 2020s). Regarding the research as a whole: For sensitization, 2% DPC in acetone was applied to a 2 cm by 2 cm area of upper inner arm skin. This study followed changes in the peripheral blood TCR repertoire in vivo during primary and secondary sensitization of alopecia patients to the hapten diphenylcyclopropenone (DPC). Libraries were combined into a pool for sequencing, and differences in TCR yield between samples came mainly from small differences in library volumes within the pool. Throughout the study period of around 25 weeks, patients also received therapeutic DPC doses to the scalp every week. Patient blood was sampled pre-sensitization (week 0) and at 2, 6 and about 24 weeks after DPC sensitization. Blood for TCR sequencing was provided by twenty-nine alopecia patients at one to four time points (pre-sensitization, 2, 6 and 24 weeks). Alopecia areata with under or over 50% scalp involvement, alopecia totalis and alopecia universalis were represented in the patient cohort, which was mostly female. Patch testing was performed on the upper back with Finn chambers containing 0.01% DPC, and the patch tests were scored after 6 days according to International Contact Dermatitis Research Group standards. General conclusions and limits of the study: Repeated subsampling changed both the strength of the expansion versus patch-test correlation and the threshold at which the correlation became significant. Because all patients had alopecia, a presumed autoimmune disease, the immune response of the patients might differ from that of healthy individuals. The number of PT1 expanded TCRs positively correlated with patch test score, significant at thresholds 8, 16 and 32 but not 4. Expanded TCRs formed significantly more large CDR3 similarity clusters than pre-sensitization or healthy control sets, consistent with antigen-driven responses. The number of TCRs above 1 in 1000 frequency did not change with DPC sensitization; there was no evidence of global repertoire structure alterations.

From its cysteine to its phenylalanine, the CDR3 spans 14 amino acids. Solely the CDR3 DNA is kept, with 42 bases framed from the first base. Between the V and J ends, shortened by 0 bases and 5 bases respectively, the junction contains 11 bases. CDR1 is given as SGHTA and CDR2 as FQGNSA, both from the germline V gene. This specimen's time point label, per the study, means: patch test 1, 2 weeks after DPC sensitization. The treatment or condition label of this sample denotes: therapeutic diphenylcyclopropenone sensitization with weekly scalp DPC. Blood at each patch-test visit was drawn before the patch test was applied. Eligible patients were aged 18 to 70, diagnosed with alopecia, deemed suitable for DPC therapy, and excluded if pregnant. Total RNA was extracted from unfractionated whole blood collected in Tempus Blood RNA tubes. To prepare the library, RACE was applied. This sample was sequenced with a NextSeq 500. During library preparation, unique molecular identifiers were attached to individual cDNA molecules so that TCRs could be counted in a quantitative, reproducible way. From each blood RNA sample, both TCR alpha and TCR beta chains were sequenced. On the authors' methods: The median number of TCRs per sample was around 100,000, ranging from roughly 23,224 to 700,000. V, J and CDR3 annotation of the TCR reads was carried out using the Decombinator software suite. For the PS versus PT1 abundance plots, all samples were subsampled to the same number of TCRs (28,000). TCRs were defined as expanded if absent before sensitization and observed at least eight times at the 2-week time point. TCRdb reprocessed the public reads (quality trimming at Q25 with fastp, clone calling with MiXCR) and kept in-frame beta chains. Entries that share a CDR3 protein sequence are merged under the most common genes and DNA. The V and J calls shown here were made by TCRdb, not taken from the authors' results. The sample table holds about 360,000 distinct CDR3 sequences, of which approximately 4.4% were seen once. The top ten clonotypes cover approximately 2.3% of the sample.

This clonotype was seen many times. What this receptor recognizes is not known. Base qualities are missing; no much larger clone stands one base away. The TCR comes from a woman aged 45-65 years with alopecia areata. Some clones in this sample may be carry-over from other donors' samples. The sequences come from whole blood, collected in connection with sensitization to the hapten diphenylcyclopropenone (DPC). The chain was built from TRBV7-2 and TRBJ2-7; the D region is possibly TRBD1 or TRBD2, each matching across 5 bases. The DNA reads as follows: TGTGCCAGCAGCTTAGCGGGGGAACTCCACGAGCAGTACTTC. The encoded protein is CASSLAGELHEQYF.